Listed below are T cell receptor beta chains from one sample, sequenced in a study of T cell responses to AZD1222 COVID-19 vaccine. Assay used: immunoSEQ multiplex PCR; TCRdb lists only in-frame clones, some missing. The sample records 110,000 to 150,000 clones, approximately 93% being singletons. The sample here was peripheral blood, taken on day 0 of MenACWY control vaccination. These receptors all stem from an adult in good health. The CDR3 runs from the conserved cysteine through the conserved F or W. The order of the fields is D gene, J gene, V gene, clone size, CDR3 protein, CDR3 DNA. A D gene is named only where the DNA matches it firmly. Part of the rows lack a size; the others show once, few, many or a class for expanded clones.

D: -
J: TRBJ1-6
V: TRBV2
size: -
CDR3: CASTENSPLHF
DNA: TGTGCCAGCACAGAGAATTCACCCCTCCACTTT

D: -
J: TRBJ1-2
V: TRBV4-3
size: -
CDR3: CASSQGGREGYTF
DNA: TGCGCCAGCAGCCAAGGGGGCAGGGAAGGCTACACCTTC

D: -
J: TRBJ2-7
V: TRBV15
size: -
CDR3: CATSRGEDYEQYF
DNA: TGTGCCACCAGTAGAGGGGAGGACTACGAGCAGTACTTC

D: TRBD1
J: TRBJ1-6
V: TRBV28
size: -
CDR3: CASSSGQGSSPLHF
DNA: TGTGCCAGCAGTTCCGGACAGGGCAGTTCACCCCTCCACTTT

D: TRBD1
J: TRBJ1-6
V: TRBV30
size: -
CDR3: CAWSVGGGRSPLHF
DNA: TGTGCCTGGAGTGTAGGAGGGGGCCGTTCACCCCTCCACTTT

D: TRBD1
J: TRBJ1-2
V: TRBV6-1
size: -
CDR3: CASRQWGTGYGYTF
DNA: TGTGCCAGCAGACAATGGGGGACAGGCTATGGCTACACCTTC

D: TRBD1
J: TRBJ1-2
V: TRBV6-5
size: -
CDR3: CASRRDRGPWGYTF
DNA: TGTGCCAGCAGACGGGACAGGGGGCCTTGGGGCTACACCTTC

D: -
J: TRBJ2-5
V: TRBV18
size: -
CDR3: CASSPPPTETQYF
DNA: TGTGCCAGCTCACCACCTCCGACAGAGACCCAGTACTTC

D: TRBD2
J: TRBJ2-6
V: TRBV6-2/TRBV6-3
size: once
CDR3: CASSYSREANALTF
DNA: TGTGCCAGCAGTTACTCGCGGGAGGCAAACGCCCTGACTTTC

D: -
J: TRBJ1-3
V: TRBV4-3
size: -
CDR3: CASSQGTPAGNTIYF
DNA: TGCGCCAGCAGCCAAGGGACACCGGCTGGAAACACCATATATTTT